Shown below are 14 T cell receptor beta chains from a single sample sequenced in a study of vaccination and CD4 T cells after COVID-19. Antigens for these TCRs are unknown. Sequenced with the Oncomine TCR Beta short-read assay was DNA taken from cultured CD4+ T cells. MiXCR, applied by TCRdb to the PCR reads, yields one record per CDR3 protein. The table includes 22,000 or so distinct CDR3 sequences, about two fifths detected once. Treatment: roughly 10-day PBMC culture with coronavirus spike peptide pools or control peptides (ViraFEST assay). Sequencing was performed on CD4+ T cells from blood, cultured in vitro. These receptors originate from a human donor who had recovered from COVID-19.

The chain combines TRBV12-3 or TRBV12-4 with TRBJ1-5, with D unclear. There are 14 residues in the CDR3. Trimming took 6 bases from V and 0 from J, leaving 9 bases between them. The CDR3 reads CASSLGNSNQPQHF. CDR3 DNA sequence: TGTGCCAGCAGCCTGGGGAATAGCAATCAGCCCCAGCATTTT.

A few counts support this clonotype. The CDR3 reads CASSLWTGLNVGTEAFF. The CDR3 region has the DNA TGTGCCAGCAGCCTGTGGACAGGCCTCAACGTAGGAACTGAAGCTTTCTTT. V gene TRBV7-9 combines with J gene TRBJ1-1; 7 bases line up with TRBD1. The V and J ends lost 5 bases and 5 bases, in that order; junction bases with no gene match: 17. The germline gives CDR1 SEHNR, CDR2 FQNEAQ (reference sequence). There are 17 residues in the CDR3.

This chain connects TRBV7-3 to TRBJ1-6; 8 positions agree with TRBD1. Germline values: CDR1 SGHTA, CDR2 FQGTGA. With 5 bases clipped from V and 5 bases from J, the junction kept 2 bases outside the gene matches. The CDR3 has 14 amino acids. CDR3 DNA: TGTGCCAGCAGCAAACAGGGGGATAATTCACCCCTCCACTTT. It encodes CASSKQGDNSPLHF.

This chain links TRBV2 with TRBJ2-7; unclear D gene. The CDR3 contains 14 residues. Per the germline V gene, CDR1 is SNHLY and CDR2 is FYNNEI. V shed 8 bases and J shed 0 bases, with 14 bases lying between them. In nucleotides, the CDR3 is TGTGCCAGCCATCTCGCGACGGCCTCCTACGAGCAGTACTTC. Encoded protein: CASHLATASYEQYF.

The chain recombines TRBV11-2 with TRBJ1-1, with D tentatively TRBD1 (6 bases). V was pared by 3 bases and J by 8 bases, with 19 bases between. Germline CDR1 SGHAT, CDR2 FQNNGV. The CDR3 has 15 amino acids. The CDR3 is CASSFNRGRGGEAFF. As DNA, the CDR3 is TGTGCCAGCAGCTTTAACAGAGGCAGGGGTGGGGAAGCTTTCTTT.

V and J are TRBV11-2 and TRBJ1-6, with 8 positions matching TRBD1. The germline gives CDR1 SGHAT, CDR2 FQNNGV. This CDR3 has 18 amino acids. After removal of 1 base from V and 8 bases from J, the junction contained 13 bases not matched to a gene. This chain's CDR3 is CASSLAPRGRIGDSPLHF. DNA of the CDR3: TGTGCCAGCAGCTTAGCTCCCAGGGGGCGTATCGGAGATTCACCCCTCCACTTT.

The chain links TRBV20-1 to TRBJ2-5; D is uncertain. V was pared by 7 bases and J by 4 bases, with 16 bases between. The CDR3 is 13 amino acids. Germline V gives CDR1 DFQATT, CDR2 SNEGSKA (reference sequence). The CDR3 spells CSGKKAGLETQYF. CDR3 nucleotides: TGCAGTGGGAAGAAGGCAGGCCTAGAGACCCAGTACTTC.

The chain is built from TRBV10-1 and TRBJ2-7, with 10 bases fitting TRBD2. Per germline, CDR1 WNHNN and CDR2 SYGVQD (reference sequence). The CDR3 is 13 residues long. V dropped 2 bases and J dropped 6; count of bases not matched to a gene: 1. For the CDR3, the DNA is TGCGCCAGCAGTGAGAGGACTAGCGGCGAGCAGTACTTC. Translated, it gives CASSERTSGEQYF.

The rearrangement uses TRBV20-1 and TRBJ2-1; D is unresolved. CDR3 length: 11 amino acids. The germline gives CDR1 DFQATT, CDR2 SNEGSKA (reference sequence). The V end was cut by 0 bases, the J end by 6 bases, with 3 bases between. CDR3 loop: CSARDPNEQFF. The CDR3 DNA reads TGCAGTGCTAGAGACCCCAATGAGCAGTTCTTC.

This chain links TRBV12-3 or TRBV12-4 with TRBJ1-1; D perhaps matches TRBD1 (6 bases). The CDR3 is 14 amino acids. Trimming removed 3 bases at V and 6 bases at J, with 14 bases between. The CDR3: CASSFRMKGAEAFF. DNA for the CDR3: TGTGCCAGCAGTTTTAGGATGAAGGGGGCTGAAGCTTTCTTT.

The sample holds a few counts of this clonotype. This chain joins TRBV2 and TRBJ1-1; the D is unclear. Germline-derived CDR1 and CDR2 are SNHLY and FYNNEI. The CDR3 contains 15 residues. Trimming stripped 0 bases from V and 1 base from J, with 9 bases between. CDR3 nucleotides: TGTGCCAGCAGTGAAGCAACGGGCAAGAACACTGAAGCTTTCTTT. Amino acids: CASSEATGKNTEAFF.

This chain connects TRBV25-1 to TRBJ2-7, with D uncertain. Trimming cost V 5 bases and J 4 bases, with 15 bases left between them. This CDR3 is 14 amino acids long. Per the germline V gene, CDR1 is MGHDK and CDR2 is SYGVNS. The CDR3 sequence is CASSPRALWYEQYF. The CDR3 region has the DNA TGTGCCAGCAGTCCCCGGGCCCTCTGGTACGAGCAGTACTTC.

CDR3: CASSPQGHKTQYF. The CDR3 region has the DNA TGTGCCAGCAGTCCACAGGGTCACAAGACCCAGTACTTC. J is TRBJ2-5 and V is TRBV2; possible D gene TRBD1, 6 bases. Trimming pared 5 bases from V and 6 bases from J, leaving 13 bases between. CDR1 and CDR2 (germline): SNHLY, FYNNEI. This CDR3 region has 13 residues.

The chain employs TRBV28 and TRBJ2-7, with 11 bases matching TRBD1. The CDR3 is 13 amino acids. Germline loops: CDR1 MDHEN, CDR2 SYDVKM. V lost 6 bases, J lost 5 bases, and 3 bases stayed unmatched. The CDR3 here is CASRGQGENEQYF. The CDR3 bases are TGTGCCAGCAGGGGACAGGGGGAAAACGAGCAGTACTTC.